The T cell receptor (beta chain) under discussion was sequenced for a study of cytomegalovirus exposure and HLA in healthy donors. The study, taken as a whole, reports: A later analysis found that most CMV-associated TCR beta chains appeared HLA-restricted. Cytomegalovirus-associated status was assigned to fewer than 200 TCR beta chains.

Turning to this clone: Its specificity is unknown.

Healthy people donating bone marrow made up the donors. Looked up from germline, CDR1 is MGHRA and CDR2 is YSYEKL. The CDR3 spans 14 residues. The V and J ends lost 4 bases and 3 bases, in that order; junction bases with no gene match: 3. The PCR ran on 60 Vbeta and 13 Jbeta primers. TCRdb's table, derived via immunoSEQ multiplex PCR, lists solely in-frame clones and lacks some. The table has approximately 190,000 clones, more than 80% seen once; the top ten hold about 2.6%. The sequenced sample was PBMCs. The chain employs TRBV4-1 and TRBJ2-7, with 10 bases fitting TRBD2. The clonotype originates from a woman in her forties or fifties in good health and CMV-seropositive. In nucleotides, the CDR3 is TGCGCCAGCAGCCCCGGACTAGCGGACTACGAGCAGTACTTC. This translates into CASSPGLADYEQYF.